The clone carrying this T cell receptor beta chain was seen at least ten times. What it recognizes is unknown. There are 16 residues in the CDR3. J gave up 2 bases and V 0 bases, and 5 bases lay outside the gene matches. Germline values: CDR1 MNHEY, CDR2 SVGAGI. The sample is drawn from a study of Graves' ophthalmopathy and Graves' hyperthyroidism. Clinical symptoms and serum thyroxine were used for diagnosis; TRAb, thyroid ultrasound and orbital computed tomography were also relied on. The source of the PBMCs was over 8.5 ml of fresh peripheral blood. General study points: Progression of ophthalmopathy was predicted by the model with 60% to 71% sensitivity and just under 75% specificity.

From RNA, the CDR3 regions of TCR beta chains were amplified and sequenced. The first-round RT-PCR employed HTBI primers together with the Qiagen OneStep RT-PCR kit. A multiplex PCR was then performed as the second round. TCRdb re-analysed the multiplex PCR reads in MiXCR, keeping a single row per CDR3 protein. The top ten hold 5.5% to 7% of the sample, which has a few hundred thousand distinct CDR3 sequences, less than 20% seen once. The material sequenced was peripheral blood. The chain recombines TRBV6-5 with TRBJ1-1; TRBD1 matches 8 bases. The clonotype originates from a woman aged 18-29 years with stable Graves' hyperthyroidism. The CDR3 spells CASSYSWTGRNTEAFF. CDR3 in DNA: TGTGCCAGCAGTTACTCCTGGACAGGGCGTAACACTGAAGCTTTCTTT.